This TCR beta chain comes out of a study of PD-1 blockade in classical Hodgkin lymphoma. The study's findings and limits: CD4+ but not CD8+ TCR diversity rose significantly by C4D1.

Germline trimming cut 4 bases from V and 5 bases from J; bases unmatched to any gene: 6. Germline values: CDR1 SGHRS, CDR2 YFSETQ. This CDR3 has 14 amino acids. Stated time point: cycle 4 day 1 (C4D1), after less than 7 weeks of nivolumab. Every patient had relapsed following autologous stem cell transplantation, and cohorts differed in brentuximab vedotin exposure. The assay was immunoSEQ multiplex PCR, and TCRdb's table has in-frame clones only and misses some. The sample lists approximately 65,000 clones; more than 80% were seen once. On this clone: Its specificity is not known.

The material was peripheral blood mononuclear cells (PBMCs), obtained before the fourth cycle of nivolumab. This sequence originates from a human donor with classical Hodgkin lymphoma. The gene calls are TRBV5-1 and TRBJ1-1; 9 bases line up with TRBD1. The CDR3 protein is CASSVGTGTTEAFF. The DNA for the CDR3 is TGCGCCAGCAGCGTAGGGACAGGGACTACTGAAGCTTTCTTT. Looking up the rest from reference TRBV5-1 and TRBJ1-1 gives the full variable domain: KAGVTQTPRYLIKTRGQQVTLSCSPISGHRSVSWYQQTPGQGLQFLFEYFSETQRNKGNFPGRFSGRQFSNSRSEMNVSTLELGDSALYLCASSVGTGTTEAFFGQGTRLTVV.